The rows below give T cell receptor beta chains drawn from one sample of a study of identical twins. TCRdb itself ran the 5' RACE reads through MiXCR, one entry per CDR3 protein. The repertoire consists of about 690,000 distinct CDR3 sequences, with less than 25% occurring once and the leading ten covering roughly 4%. These data are also associated with another study on T cells expressing NK-cell markers.

Material for sequencing was PBMCs. The source of these receptors is a woman aged 18-29 years in good health. The CDR3 runs from the conserved cysteine through the conserved F or W. D genes are given only for firm matches. Rows may omit the clone size; those that give it use once, few, many or a size class.

CDR3: CSARGQRDQPQHF
DNA: TGCAGTGCTAGGGGACAGAGGGATCAGCCCCAGCATTTT
D: TRBD1
size: .
length: 13
J: TRBJ1-5
V: TRBV20-1

CDR3: CASTAYRRSSYNSPLHF
DNA: TGTGCCAGCACTGCATATCGTCGAAGCTCCTATAATTCACCCCTCCACTTT
D: .
size: .
length: 17
J: TRBJ1-6
V: TRBV12-3/TRBV12-4

CDR3: CASSDLGGTYNEQFF
DNA: TGTGCCAGCAGTGACTTGGGGGGGACCTACAATGAGCAGTTCTTC
D: TRBD2
size: few
length: 15
J: TRBJ2-1
V: TRBV6-4

CDR3: CASSLAYDEQFF
DNA: TGTGCCAGCAGCCTAGCCTACGATGAGCAGTTCTTC
D: .
size: .
length: 12
J: TRBJ2-1
V: TRBV7-2

CDR3: CSAARDRGEQFF
DNA: TGCAGTGCTGCGAGGGACAGAGGTGAGCAGTTCTTC
D: TRBD1
size: .
length: 12
J: TRBJ2-1
V: TRBV20-1

CDR3: CASSAAGNSAVEQFF
DNA: TGTGCCAGCAGCGCCGCCGGGAACAGTGCGGTTGAGCAGTTCTTC
D: .
size: .
length: 15
J: TRBJ2-1
V: TRBV11-3

CDR3: CSAGDRSSYNEQFF
DNA: TGCAGTGCTGGAGACAGGAGCTCCTACAATGAGCAGTTCTTC
D: .
size: many
length: 14
J: TRBJ2-1
V: TRBV20-1

CDR3: CSARIMSGQGYGEQYF
DNA: TGCAGTGCTAGGATTATGTCGGGACAGGGGTACGGCGAGCAGTACTTC
D: TRBD1
size: .
length: 16
J: TRBJ2-7
V: TRBV20-1

CDR3: CASSVAGRAESIQYF
DNA: TGTGCCAGCAGCGTAGCTGGCAGGGCGGAGAGCATTCAGTACTTC
D: .
size: few
length: 15
J: TRBJ2-4
V: TRBV9

CDR3: CAIRGVDRGHRNEQFF
DNA: TGTGCCATCAGGGGAGTAGACAGGGGTCACCGCAATGAGCAGTTCTTC
D: TRBD1
size: many
length: 16
J: TRBJ2-1
V: TRBV10-3

CDR3: CASSLQGRGNEQYF
DNA: TGTGCAAGCAGTCTCCAGGGTCGTGGAAACGAGCAGTACTTC
D: .
size: .
length: 14
J: TRBJ2-7
V: TRBV12-3/TRBV12-4

CDR3: CASSQDWGTSGGLAKNIQYF
DNA: TGCGCCAGCAGCCAAGATTGGGGGACTAGCGGGGGACTAGCCAAAAACATTCAGTACTTC
D: TRBD2
size: few
length: 20
J: TRBJ2-4
V: TRBV4-3

CDR3: CASSLADTQYF
DNA: TGTGCCAGCAGCTTAGCTGATACGCAGTATTTT
D: .
size: many
length: 11
J: TRBJ2-3
V: TRBV12-3/TRBV12-4

CDR3: CSLGGVAQETQYF
DNA: TGCAGCCTCGGTGGGGTGGCCCAAGAGACCCAGTACTTC
D: .
size: .
length: 13
J: TRBJ2-5
V: TRBV29-1

CDR3: CASSYSFEGASSYEQYF
DNA: TGTGCCAGCAGTTACTCATTTGAGGGGGCAAGCTCCTACGAGCAGTACTTC
D: TRBD1
size: few
length: 17
J: TRBJ2-7
V: TRBV6-2/TRBV6-3

CDR3: CASSSASGRDSYNEQFF
DNA: TGCGCCAGCAGCTCTGCTAGCGGGAGGGATTCCTACAATGAGCAGTTCTTC
D: TRBD2
size: few
length: 17
J: TRBJ2-1
V: TRBV5-1

CDR3: CASTPLPGRPYEQYF
DNA: TGTGCCAGCACCCCCCTACCTGGACGGCCCTACGAGCAGTACTTC
D: .
size: .
length: 15
J: TRBJ2-7
V: TRBV6-1

CDR3: CASNRNVGGLYNEQFF
DNA: TGTGCCAGCAACCGGAACGTCGGTGGTTTATACAATGAGCAGTTCTTC
D: .
size: .
length: 16
J: TRBJ2-1
V: TRBV14

CDR3: CSASGASPLYEQYF
DNA: TGCAGTGCTAGTGGCGCGAGCCCTCTCTACGAGCAGTACTTC
D: .
size: .
length: 14
J: TRBJ2-7
V: TRBV20-1

CDR3: CSAPGQTDTQYF
DNA: TGCAGTGCTCCGGGACAGACCGATACGCAGTATTTT
D: TRBD1
size: .
length: 12
J: TRBJ2-3
V: TRBV20-1

CDR3: CSAKAVYNEQFF
DNA: TGCAGTGCTAAGGCGGTGTACAATGAGCAGTTCTTC
D: .
size: .
length: 12
J: TRBJ2-1
V: TRBV20-1

CDR3: CASSAQGNAPQHF
DNA: TGTGCCAGCAGTGCCCAGGGTAACGCGCCCCAGCATTTT
D: .
size: many
length: 13
J: TRBJ1-5
V: TRBV12-3/TRBV12-4

CDR3: CASSPRESSYEQYF
DNA: TGTGCCAGCTCACCTCGGGAGTCATCCTACGAGCAGTACTTC
D: .
size: many
length: 14
J: TRBJ2-7
V: TRBV18

CDR3: CASSLVQGVDTEAFF
DNA: TGCGCCAGCAGCTTGGTACAGGGGGTGGACACTGAAGCTTTCTTT
D: TRBD1
size: many
length: 15
J: TRBJ1-1
V: TRBV5-1

CDR3: CASSKPPSYEQYF
DNA: TGTGCCAGCAGTAAACCCCCCTCCTACGAGCAGTACTTC
D: .
size: .
length: 13
J: TRBJ2-7
V: TRBV6-1

CDR3: CASSTTRPDEAFF
DNA: TGTGCCAGCAGCACAACCCGGCCGGATGAAGCTTTCTTT
D: .
size: many
length: 13
J: TRBJ1-1
V: TRBV21-1

CDR3: CASSRPGVPLEQYF
DNA: TGTGCCAGCAGCCGCCCGGGAGTCCCCCTCGAGCAGTACTTC
D: .
size: many
length: 14
J: TRBJ2-7
V: TRBV12-3/TRBV12-4

CDR3: CASSYLETGPYEQYF
DNA: TGTGCCAGCAGTTACCTAGAGACAGGGCCCTACGAGCAGTACTTC
D: TRBD1
size: few
length: 15
J: TRBJ2-7
V: TRBV6-5

CDR3: CPRAKENIQYF
DNA: TGTCCCCGGGCGAAGGAGAACATTCAGTACTTC
D: .
size: many
length: 11
J: TRBJ2-4
V: TRBV10-3

CDR3: CATSLGDEQYF
DNA: TGTGCCACCTCTCTGGGGGACGAGCAGTACTTC
D: .
size: once
length: 11
J: TRBJ2-7
V: TRBV12-3/TRBV12-4

CDR3: CASSSGRLAKNIQYF
DNA: TGTGCCAGCAGCTCGGGACGGTTAGCCAAAAACATTCAGTACTTC
D: .
size: many
length: 15
J: TRBJ2-4
V: TRBV7-2

CDR3: CASSQVGGIGTQYF
DNA: TGTGCCAGCAGCCAAGTTGGCGGAATTGGGACCCAGTACTTC
D: .
size: few
length: 14
J: TRBJ2-5
V: TRBV4-2

CDR3: CSVAGDSQETQYF
DNA: TGCAGCGTTGCGGGGGACAGTCAAGAGACCCAGTACTTC
D: .
size: .
length: 13
J: TRBJ2-5
V: TRBV29-1

CDR3: CAISQGLAVNNEQFF
DNA: TGTGCCATCAGTCAGGGACTAGCGGTTAACAATGAGCAGTTCTTC
D: TRBD2
size: few
length: 15
J: TRBJ2-1
V: TRBV10-3

CDR3: CSAFGGRGYNEQFF
DNA: TGCAGTGCCTTCGGCGGGAGGGGGTACAATGAGCAGTTCTTC
D: TRBD2
size: few
length: 14
J: TRBJ2-1
V: TRBV20-1

CDR3: CASTASGGGNGYTF
DNA: TGTGCCAGCACCGCCTCCGGGGGGGGCAATGGCTACACCTTC
D: .
size: .
length: 14
J: TRBJ1-2
V: TRBV6-1

CDR3: CASSLGTGSPITEAFF
DNA: TGTGCCAGCAGCTTAGGGACAGGGTCACCGATCACTGAAGCTTTCTTT
D: TRBD1
size: few
length: 16
J: TRBJ1-1
V: TRBV7-9

CDR3: CASSPPGVAGTGELFF
DNA: TGTGCCAGCAGTCCCCCTGGAGTCGCCGGGACCGGGGAGCTGTTTTTT
D: .
size: .
length: 16
J: TRBJ2-2
V: TRBV12-3/TRBV12-4

CDR3: CASSKQSGGPYEQYF
DNA: TGTGCCAGCAGTAAACAGAGCGGAGGACCCTACGAGCAGTACTTC
D: .
size: .
length: 15
J: TRBJ2-7
V: TRBV27

CDR3: CASSPGRGSDNEQFF
DNA: TGTGCCAGCTCACCCGGCAGGGGATCAGACAATGAGCAGTTCTTC
D: .
size: .
length: 15
J: TRBJ2-1
V: TRBV18

CDR3: CASGRQGRGRDEQFF
DNA: TGTGCCAGCGGGAGACAGGGTAGGGGTAGGGATGAGCAGTTCTTC
D: TRBD1
size: .
length: 15
J: TRBJ2-1
V: TRBV27

CDR3: CSARAAGVGSAFF
DNA: TGCAGTGCTAGAGCAGCAGGGGTTGGGTCAGCTTTCTTT
D: .
size: few
length: 13
J: TRBJ1-1
V: TRBV20-1

CDR3: CASKNSPGQGASETQYF
DNA: TGTGCCAGCAAAAACTCTCCGGGACAGGGGGCTTCAGAGACCCAGTACTTC
D: TRBD1
size: few
length: 17
J: TRBJ2-5
V: TRBV6-1

CDR3: CSGAGRANVLTF
DNA: TGCAGTGGGGCGGGTCGGGCCAACGTCCTGACTTTC
D: .
size: .
length: 12
J: TRBJ2-6
V: TRBV20-1

CDR3: CSVLPLIITDTQYF
DNA: TGCAGCGTTTTGCCTCTCATCATCACAGATACGCAGTATTTT
D: .
size: many
length: 14
J: TRBJ2-3
V: TRBV29-1

CDR3: CASSLTGTAFTGELFF
DNA: TGTGCCAGCAGCTTGACCGGGACAGCCTTCACCGGGGAGCTGTTTTTT
D: TRBD1
size: few
length: 16
J: TRBJ2-2
V: TRBV5-5

CDR3: CSARDPSVSSYEQYF
DNA: TGCAGTGCTAGAGACCCGAGCGTGAGCTCCTACGAGCAGTACTTC
D: .
size: many
length: 15
J: TRBJ2-7
V: TRBV20-1

CDR3: CASSPSQGRDNEQFF
DNA: TGTGCCAGCTCACCATCACAGGGTAGGGACAATGAGCAGTTCTTC
D: .
size: few
length: 15
J: TRBJ2-1
V: TRBV18

CDR3: CSVHPGQGDQETQYF
DNA: TGCAGCGTACATCCGGGACAGGGCGACCAAGAGACCCAGTACTTC
D: TRBD1
size: few
length: 15
J: TRBJ2-5
V: TRBV29-1

CDR3: CASSYSGSSYEQYF
DNA: TGTGCCAGCAGTTACTCAGGGAGTTCCTACGAGCAGTACTTC
D: .
size: many
length: 14
J: TRBJ2-7
V: TRBV6-5

CDR3: CASSLAIQINEQFF
DNA: TGTGCCAGCAGCTTAGCGATCCAGATCAATGAGCAGTTCTTC
D: .
size: few
length: 14
J: TRBJ2-1
V: TRBV7-2

CDR3: CASSLGGGNSEQFF
DNA: TGTGCCAGCAGTTTGGGCGGGGGAAATAGTGAGCAGTTCTTC
D: TRBD2
size: .
length: 14
J: TRBJ2-1
V: TRBV12-3/TRBV12-4